This TCR beta chain was profiled in a study of technical replicates of blood from a few donors. Assay: immunoSEQ multiplex PCR; the TCRdb copy retains only in-frame clones and omits some. Of some 70,000 clones listed, approximately 90% are singletons. Germline V gives CDR1 MDHEN, CDR2 SYDVKM. The CDR3 consists of 14 residues. Trimming stripped 3 bases from V and 2 bases from J, with 10 bases between. The clonotype was recovered from a human donor in good health. Sample: T cells isolated from PBMCs. The V gene is TRBV28, the J gene TRBJ1-2; D remains ambiguous. In DNA form, the CDR3 reads TGTGCCAGCAGTTTGAGGGTAATCAACTATGGCTACACCTTC. It encodes CASSLRVINYGYTF.